This passage covers 30 T cell receptor beta chains from one sample sequenced in a study of OX40 agonist ivuxolimab in advanced cancers. The assay was immunoSEQ multiplex PCR, and TCRdb's table has in-frame clones only and misses some. The data contain 75,000 to 90,000 clones, about 86% of them seen just once; the ten biggest clones take up 1.5% to 2%. The specimen comprised CD4+ or CD8+ T cells sorted from blood, sampled in a trial of the OX40 agonist ivuxolimab. The receptor set was obtained from an adult with an advanced solid tumor such as melanoma, head and neck, liver or kidney cancer.

The rearrangement uses TRBV7-2 and TRBJ2-1; no definite D call. Germline-derived CDR1 and CDR2 are SGHTA and FQGNSA. V lost 2 bases and J 6 bases, leaving 5 bases between the germline ends. The CDR3 runs to 12 residues. The CDR3 spells CASSLTLNEQFF. The CDR3 DNA is TGTGCCAGCAGCTTAACTCTCAATGAGCAGTTCTTC.

The chain recombines TRBV2 with TRBJ1-1; 9 bases line up with TRBD1. J gave up 1 base and V 5 bases, and 5 bases lay outside the gene matches. Germline CDR1 SNHLY, CDR2 FYNNEI. The CDR3 runs 15 residues. CDR3 in DNA: TGTGCCAGCAGTAACAGGGGGCGGGGGAACACTGAAGCTTTCTTT. This translates into CASSNRGRGNTEAFF.

The chain has TRBV7-6 and TRBJ1-1; tentatively, D is TRBD1 (6 bases). Trimming took 4 bases from V and 2 from J, leaving 11 bases between them. This CDR3 spans 14 amino acids. The germline V gene encodes CDR1 SGHVS and CDR2 FNYEAQ. CDR3 coding DNA: TGTGCCAGCAGCTCCGGACAGCCCAACACTGAAGCTTTCTTT. This encodes CASSSGQPNTEAFF.

The chain carries TRBV19 and TRBJ1-4; D is perhaps TRBD1 (5 bases). The V and J ends lost 7 bases and 0 bases respectively, with 9 bases between them. The CDR3 contains 14 residues. Germline lookup yields CDR1 LNHDA and CDR2 SQIVND (reference sequence). The CDR3 reads CASKDIATNEKLFF. The CDR3 DNA is TGTGCCAGTAAGGACATCGCAACTAATGAAAAACTGTTTTTT.

V is TRBV7-7 and J is TRBJ1-4; D gene ambiguous. V was shortened by 5 bases and J by 3 bases, with 7 bases between the two germline ends. Germline CDR1 SSHAT, CDR2 FNYEAQ (reference sequence). The length of the CDR3 is 13 residues. The CDR3 region is CASSPRANEKLFF. The CDR3 bases are TGTGCCAGCAGCCCGAGGGCTAATGAAAAACTGTTTTTT.

V usage is TRBV6-1 and J usage is TRBJ2-1; D perhaps matches TRBD1 (5 bases). V lost 6 bases and J lost 5, with 17 bases in between. Per the germline V gene, CDR1 is MNHNS and CDR2 is SASEGT. The CDR3 has 15 residues. CDR3 sequence reads: CASRRGRADNNEQFF. The DNA for the CDR3 is TGTGCCAGCAGAAGAGGCAGGGCGGATAACAATGAGCAGTTCTTC.

The J gene is TRBJ2-4, the V gene TRBV4-1; tentative D call: TRBD2 (5 bases). The CDR3 runs to 16 residues. Between the trimmed V and J ends, which lost 2 bases and 3 bases, there was a span of 14 bases. Germline assignment: CDR1 MGHRA and CDR2 YSYEKL. CDR3 DNA sequence: TGCGCCAGCAGCCAACCCCCGTGGGCGGGCAAAAACATTCAGTACTTC. Amino acids: CASSQPPWAGKNIQYF.

The rearrangement uses TRBV19 and TRBJ1-3, with D possibly being TRBD1 (5 bases). Per the germline V gene, CDR1 is LNHDA and CDR2 is SQIVND (reference sequence). There are 12 residues in the CDR3. Trimming stripped 11 bases from V and 0 bases from J, with 8 bases between. DNA for the CDR3: TGTGCCGGGACTGTCTCTGGAAACACCATATATTTT. It encodes CAGTVSGNTIYF.

This clone has more than one count but fewer than ten. This sequence joins TRBV7-2 and TRBJ2-7; 9 bases are shared with TRBD1. Unmatched junction bases numbered 6, after V lost 5 bases and J lost 4 bases. The CDR3 runs to 14 residues. From germline, CDR1 is SGHTA and CDR2 FQGNSA. The CDR3 sequence is CASSPPTGGYEQYF. Written as DNA, the CDR3 is TGTGCCAGCAGCCCGCCGACAGGGGGTTACGAGCAGTACTTC. Full variable domain (outside the CDR3, taken from reference TRBV7-2 and TRBJ2-7): GAGVSQSPSNKVTEKGKDVELRCDPISGHTALYWYRQSLGQGLEFLIYFQGNSAPDKSGLPSDRFSAERTGGSVSTLTIQRTQQEDSAVYLCASSPPTGGYEQYFGPGTRLTVT.

The CDR3 region has the DNA TGTGCCAGTAGTATGGGGCCAGGGGACCACGAGCAGTACTTC. This codes for CASSMGPGDHEQYF. This chain links TRBV19 with TRBJ2-7; TRBD1 might be the D (6 bases). This CDR3 region has 14 residues. Trimming cost V 3 bases and J 5 bases, with 14 bases left between them. CDR1 and CDR2 (germline): LNHDA, SQIVND (reference sequence).

The chain combines TRBV15 with TRBJ1-4; D ambiguous. The germline gives CDR1 LNHNV, CDR2 YYDKDF (reference sequence). V dropped 0 bases and J dropped 7 bases, with 3 bases sitting between them. CDR3 length equals 12 residues. CDR3 in amino acids: CATSREGEKLFF. The DNA for the CDR3 is TGTGCCACCAGCAGAGAGGGTGAAAAACTGTTTTTT.

The rearrangement uses TRBV5-4 and TRBJ1-1, with D unclear. The CDR3 is made up of 14 amino acids. The V end lost 0 bases, the J end lost 4 bases, and 10 bases lay between the germline ends. From germline, CDR1 is SGHNT and CDR2 YYREEE (reference sequence). CDR3 DNA sequence: TGTGCCAGCAGCTTGGCTATAGGTGCCACTGAAGCTTTCTTT. It is translated as CASSLAIGATEAFF.

The rearrangement joins TRBV5-1 to TRBJ2-3; D ambiguous. The CDR3 runs 14 residues. CDR1 and CDR2 (germline): SGHRS, YFSETQ. Trimming left V 2 bases short and J 3 bases short, with 10 bases between. CDR3: CASSFQSGTDTQYF. As DNA, the CDR3 is TGCGCCAGCAGCTTCCAGAGTGGGACAGATACGCAGTATTTT.

The V and J genes are TRBV6-1 and TRBJ1-5; D remains ambiguous. V lost 7 bases and J lost 5, with 6 bases in between. Germline V lookup: CDR1 MNHNS, CDR2 SASEGT. This CDR3 contains 11 residues. CDR3 protein: CASTDDQPQHF. CDR3 nucleotides: TGTGCCAGCACGGACGATCAGCCCCAGCATTTT.

The rearrangement uses TRBV28 and TRBJ1-6; no definite D call. Germline loops: CDR1 MDHEN, CDR2 SYDVKM. CDR3 size: 18 residues. V lost 6 bases to trimming and J lost 6 bases, with 24 bases between them. CDR3 loop: CASSAGSWVGRSNSPLHF. CDR3 bases: TGTGCCAGCAGCGCCGGTAGTTGGGTAGGACGAAGTAATTCACCCCTCCACTTT.

This clone was seen just once. V and J are TRBV14 and TRBJ2-1; D gene unclear. Between the trimmed V and J ends, which lost 5 bases and 7 bases, there was a span of 12 bases. The CDR3 totals 13 residues. Germline CDR1 is SGHDN and CDR2 is FVKESK. The DNA for the CDR3 is TGTGCCAGCAGCAGAACACATGGGAATGAGCAGTTCTTC. Amino acids: CASSRTHGNEQFF.

This clone was seen more than once but under ten times. V and J are TRBV6-1 and TRBJ2-5; 7 nucleotides agree with TRBD2. Unmatched junction bases numbered 5, after V lost 6 bases and J lost 4 bases. Germline values: CDR1 MNHNS, CDR2 SASEGT. The CDR3 contains 13 residues. CDR3 in DNA: TGTGCCAGCAGAGTTGGGGGGGGAGAGACCCAGTACTTC. It yields the protein CASRVGGGETQYF.

This clone was detected only a few times. This chain connects TRBV7-9 to TRBJ1-1; no clear D gene. Trimming pared 5 bases from V and 2 bases from J, leaving 18 bases between. The CDR3 extends over 16 amino acids. Germline V lookup: CDR1 SEHNR, CDR2 FQNEAQ (reference sequence). The CDR3 nucleotides read TGTGCCAGCAGCCAAGCGGGAGGGCGGGGAAACACTGAAGCTTTCTTT. Amino acid sequence: CASSQAGGRGNTEAFF. Combining the CDR3 with reference TRBV7-9 and TRBJ1-1 gives the whole variable domain DTGVSQNPRHKITKRGQNVTFRCDPISEHNRLYWYRQTLGQGPEFLTYFQNEAQLEKSRLLSDRFSAERPKGSFSTLEIQRTEQGDSAMYLCASSQAGGRGNTEAFFGQGTRLTVV.

This clone was detected a few times. The CDR3 protein is CASSPYPSEAFF. Here the CDR3 DNA reads TGTGCCAGCTCACCGTACCCAAGTGAAGCTTTCTTT. V is TRBV18 and J is TRBJ1-1; D is uncertain. V was clipped by 3 bases and J by 7 bases, with 9 bases between them. The CDR3 extends over 12 amino acids. CDR1 and CDR2 from the germline V gene are KGHSH and LQKENI. The full variable domain, in which reference TRBV18 and TRBJ1-1 provide the parts outside the CDR3, is NAGVMQNPRHLVRRRGQEARLRCSPMKGHSHVYWYRQLPEEGLKFMVYLQKENIIDESGMPKERFSAEFPKEGPSILRIQQVVRGDSAAYFCASSPYPSEAFFGQGTRLTVV.

The V and J genes are TRBV10-3 and TRBJ2-5; D remains ambiguous. The J call may not be correct, given that the DNA end is closer to TRBJ2-7. The germline CDR1 and CDR2 sequences are ENHRY and SYGVKD. The CDR3 runs 11 residues. CDR3 residues: CAISPGYEQYF. The CDR3 DNA follows: TGTGCCATCTCGCCGGGCTACGAGCAGTACTTC.

V is TRBV5-1 and J is TRBJ1-2, with 11 bases matching TRBD1. CDR3 length: 14 residues. CDR1 is SGHRS, CDR2 YFSETQ, per germline. Trimming cost V 3 bases and J 6 bases; bases outside gene matches: 4. CDR3 residues: CASSSQGQGDGYTF. The CDR3 nucleotides read TGCGCCAGCAGCTCCCAGGGACAGGGGGATGGCTACACCTTC.

The chain combines TRBV7-9 with TRBJ1-4, with D tentatively TRBD1 (6 bases). The germline V and J ends were trimmed by 5 bases and 0 bases, with 13 bases remaining between them. The CDR3 has 16 amino acids. Germline CDR1 is SEHNR and CDR2 is FQNEAQ (reference sequence). CDR3 nucleotides: TGTGCCAGCAGCCCAGGACAGACATCAACTAATGAAAAACTGTTTTTT. Amino acids: CASSPGQTSTNEKLFF.

This chain connects TRBV4-1 to TRBJ2-5; D uncertain. CDR3 length: 15 residues. Trimming pared 4 bases from V and 4 bases from J, leaving 16 bases between. Germline CDR1 MGHRA, CDR2 YSYEKL. The CDR3 region has the DNA TGCGCCAGCAGCCCCAACTCGGACGTAAGAGAGACCCAGTACTTC. This encodes CASSPNSDVRETQYF.

This clone was detected a few times. This chain links TRBV30 with TRBJ1-1; TRBD1 might be the D (5 bases). The CDR3 has 15 amino acids. CDR1 and CDR2 (germline): GTSNPN, SVGIG (reference sequence). With 2 bases removed from V and 1 base from J, the gap between germline ends came to 14 bases. CDR3: CAWSLLLGANTEAFF. The CDR3, as DNA: TGTGCCTGGAGTCTCCTTCTTGGGGCGAACACTGAAGCTTTCTTT. The complete variable domain, with remaining parts taken from reference TRBV30 and TRBJ1-1, reads SQTIHQWPATLVQPVGSPLSLECTVEGTSNPNLYWYRQAAGRGLQLLFYSVGIGQISSEVPQNLSASRPQDRQFILSSKKLLLSDSGFYLCAWSLLLGANTEAFFGQGTRLTVV.

In DNA form, the CDR3 reads TGTGCCAGTAGTGTCACAGTCCGTATCTCCTACAATGAGCAGTTCTTC. This codes for CASSVTVRISYNEQFF. This sequence joins TRBV19 and TRBJ2-1; the D is unclear. Trimming cost V 5 bases and J 0 bases, with 14 bases left between them. Looked up from germline, CDR1 is LNHDA and CDR2 is SQIVND (reference sequence). The CDR3 contains 16 residues.

This clone was counted once. The rearrangement links TRBV9 to TRBJ2-5; the D is unclear. The CDR3 is 16 residues long. Trimming took off 0 bases at V and 1 base at J, with 13 bases between the two ends. Germline-derived CDR1 and CDR2 are SGDLS and YYNGEE. The CDR3 spells CASSVGATRTQETQYF. CDR3 nucleotides: TGTGCCAGCAGCGTAGGGGCCACCCGGACCCAAGAGACCCAGTACTTC.

This chain links TRBV14 with TRBJ2-7, with 8 bases that match TRBD2. This CDR3 comprises 17 residues. CDR1 and CDR2 from the germline V gene are SGHDN and FVKESK. The ends lost 0 bases at V and 6 bases at J; junction bases unmatched: 13. The CDR3 here is CASSQDRGSGNPREQYF. CDR3 coding DNA: TGTGCCAGCAGCCAAGATCGTGGTAGCGGGAATCCGCGCGAGCAGTACTTC.

As regards this clone: Other DNA variants within this sample encode the same CDR3. This chain joins TRBV5-5 and TRBJ2-5; 9 bases are a match to TRBD2. The CDR3 extends over 14 amino acids. CDR1 SGHKS and CDR2 YYEKEE come from the germline V gene (reference sequence). The ends lost 3 bases at V and 1 base at J; junction bases unmatched: 1. The CDR3 reads CASSSLAGQETQYF. In DNA, the CDR3 is TGTGCCAGCAGCTCACTAGCGGGCCAAGAGACCCAGTACTTC.

This clone was observed a few times. The V and J genes are TRBV4-1 and TRBJ1-4; no clear D. Trimming removed 2 bases at V and 0 bases at J, with 7 bases between. CDR1 is MGHRA, CDR2 YSYEKL, per germline. This CDR3 region has 15 residues. The CDR3 DNA is TGCGCCAGCAGCCAAACGGGTACAACTAATGAAAAACTGTTTTTT. Translation gives CASSQTGTTNEKLFF.

V usage is TRBV6-5 and J usage is TRBJ2-1; D might be TRBD2 (6 bases). Germline loops: CDR1 MNHEY, CDR2 SVGAGI. V lost 8 bases and J lost 9, with 17 bases in between. The CDR3 is 13 amino acids. The CDR3 reads CASHTSGAGEQFF. As DNA, the CDR3 is TGTGCCAGCCACACTTCGGGAGCGGGTGAGCAGTTCTTC.